This T cell receptor (beta chain) comes out of a study of T cell responses to AZD1222 COVID-19 vaccine (dated by TCRdb to the early 2020s). For context, the study as a whole: AZD1222 recipients with second doses at about 4 weeks or about 12 weeks were pooled, because spike-specific TCR depth and breadth did not differ between schedules. A total of around 240 trial participants underwent TCR sequencing, of whom 200 to 220 received two doses of AZD1222 and about 25 received two doses of the MenACWY control vaccine. Trial participants were enrolled by age into subgroups of 18-55, 56-69 and 70-plus years, and 148, 28 and 57 TCR-sequenced participants, respectively, were included in these subgroups. The study at large found these results: Participants were mostly white British, with more females than males. The authors suggested clonal diversity may have been underestimated. A significant rise in spike-specific TCR breadth and depth was observed after two AZD1222 doses relative to day 0 and relative to MenACWY recipients. Only six AZD1222 recipients were SARS-CoV-2 seropositive at baseline, limiting conclusions about previously exposed vaccinees. Vaccine-associated CD4 TCRs spanned the whole spike protein, with dominant responses in regions 160-218 and 743-854. The 56-69-year group was small, and its depth increase did not reach significance, likely because of low power. Reportedly, almost half of the unique spike-specific TCRs recognized epitopes lying outside the regions that are mutated in the B.1.351 and B.1.1.7 variants. Because no day 14 peak-response samples were available, the repertoires could be characterized only after the peak T cell response.

Taken from cysteine to phenylalanine, the CDR3 has 13 residues. The read is trimmed to its CDR3 DNA, 39 bases read in frame from base 1. CDR1 SNHLY and CDR2 FYNNEI are derived from the germline V gene. A distance of 16 bases separates the germline ends of V and J, which lose 10 bases and 3 bases respectively. With regard to this clone: The antigen it binds to is not known. No per-base quality is available; no much larger clone lies one base away.

The CDR3 regions of human TCRbeta chains were analyzed by immunosequencing. The original methods were these. Repertoire TCRs were checked for matches against a reference library of SARS-CoV-2-specific TCRs that had been generated using the MIRA antigen-specificity platform. Breadth was defined as the fraction of unique TCRs that were SARS-CoV-2-associated, and depth was defined as the fraction of total T cells that were SARS-CoV-2-associated. Each spike-specific TCR was assigned to its reactive spike region and to a CD4 or CD8 class using the MIRA data. Log10-transformed breadth and depth values were compared by one-way ANOVA with Sidak's multiple comparisons tests. TCRdb took over this immuneACCESS table, retaining in-frame rearrangements with V and J assigned. Such tables are incomplete; in checked studies, under half of the missing clones stem from an unresolved V gene, and the remainder is unexplained. Clone size and V and J calls were adopted from that table, with D and trimming inferred from the DNA. The sample table contains 95,000 to 100,000 clones; only one count was recorded for roughly 90% of them. The ten top clones hold approximately 15% of the sample.

In the paper's terms, the time point label means: baseline before first vaccination. Samples from vaccinated people were obtained from the UK trials COV001 and COV002, which included a single-blind randomized controlled phase 2/3 trial of AZD1222 (ChAdOx1 nCoV-19) in healthy adults. Trial participant PBMC samples were collected at day 0 and day 28 after the second dose for TCRbeta chain sequencing. The clonotype was recovered from an adult in good health. Here the chain combines TRBV2 and TRBJ2-7; TRBD2 could be the D gene, as 6 bases match. The sequenced sample was peripheral blood, obtained on day 0 of AZD1222 vaccination. CDR3 protein: CATGGTVRYEQYF. The nucleotides read TGTGCCACAGGCGGGACGGTCCGCTACGAGCAGTACTTC.